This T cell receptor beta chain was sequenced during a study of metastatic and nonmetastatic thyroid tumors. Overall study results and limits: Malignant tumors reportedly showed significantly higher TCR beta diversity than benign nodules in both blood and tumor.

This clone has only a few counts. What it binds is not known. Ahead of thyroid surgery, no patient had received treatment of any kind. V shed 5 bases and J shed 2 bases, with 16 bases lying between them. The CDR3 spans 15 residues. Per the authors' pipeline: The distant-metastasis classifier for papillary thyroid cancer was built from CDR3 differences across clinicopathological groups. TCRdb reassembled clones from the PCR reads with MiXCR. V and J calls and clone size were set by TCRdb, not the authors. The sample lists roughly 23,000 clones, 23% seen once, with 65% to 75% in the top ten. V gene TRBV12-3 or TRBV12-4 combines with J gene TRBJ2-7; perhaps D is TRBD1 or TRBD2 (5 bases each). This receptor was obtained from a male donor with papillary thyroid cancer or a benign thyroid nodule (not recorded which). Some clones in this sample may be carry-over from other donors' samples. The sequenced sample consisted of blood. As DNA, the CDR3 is TGTGCCAGCAGTCGCCGGGGCAGGGAGACCTACGAGCAGTACTTC. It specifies CASSRRGRETYEQYF.